The T cell receptor (beta chain) described here comes from a study of identical twins. TCRdb re-derived calls from the 5' RACE reads in MiXCR, one entry per CDR3 protein. The sample holds roughly 230,000 distinct CDR3 sequences; roughly 8% are singletons and the top ten take less than 4%. The CDR3 spans 13 residues. Germline CDR1 is DFQATT and CDR2 is SNEGSKA (reference sequence). V was pared by 1 base and J by 4 bases, with 2 bases of the junction left unmatched. General study findings and limits: Sequences that were beta out-of-frame showed weaker excess twin sharing. The abundant beta clonotypes from cord blood had fewer insertions, and memory repertoires had none of this. Models underestimated how often monozygotic twins shared out-of-frame TCR alpha.

Comments on this clonotype: Its antigen is still unknown. A much larger clone differs from this one at a single base, so this may be a read error.

This sample was shared with a second study, whose subject was yellow fever vaccine responses in identical twins.

The source material was CD8+ T cells sorted from blood. The gene calls are TRBV20-1 and TRBJ2-7; the match to TRBD1 covers 9 bases. This receptor was taken from a woman aged 18-29 years in good health. CDR3 residues: CSARGDREYEQYF. As DNA, the CDR3 is TGCAGTGCTAGAGGGGACAGGGAATACGAGCAGTACTTC.